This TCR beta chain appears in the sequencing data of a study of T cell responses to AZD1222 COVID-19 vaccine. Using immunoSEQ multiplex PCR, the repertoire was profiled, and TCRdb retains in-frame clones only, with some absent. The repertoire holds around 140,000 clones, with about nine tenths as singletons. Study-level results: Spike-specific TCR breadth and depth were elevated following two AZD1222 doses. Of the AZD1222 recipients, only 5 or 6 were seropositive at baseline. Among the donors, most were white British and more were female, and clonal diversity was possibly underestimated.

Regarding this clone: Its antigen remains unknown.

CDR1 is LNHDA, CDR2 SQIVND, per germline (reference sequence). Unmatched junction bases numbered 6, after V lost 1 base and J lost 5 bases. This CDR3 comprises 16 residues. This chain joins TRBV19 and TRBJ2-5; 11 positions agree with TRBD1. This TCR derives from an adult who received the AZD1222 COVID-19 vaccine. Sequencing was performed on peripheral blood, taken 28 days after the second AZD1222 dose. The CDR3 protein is CASSIVRDRGMETQYF. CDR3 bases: TGTGCCAGTAGTATAGTCCGGGACAGGGGGATGGAGACCCAGTACTTC.